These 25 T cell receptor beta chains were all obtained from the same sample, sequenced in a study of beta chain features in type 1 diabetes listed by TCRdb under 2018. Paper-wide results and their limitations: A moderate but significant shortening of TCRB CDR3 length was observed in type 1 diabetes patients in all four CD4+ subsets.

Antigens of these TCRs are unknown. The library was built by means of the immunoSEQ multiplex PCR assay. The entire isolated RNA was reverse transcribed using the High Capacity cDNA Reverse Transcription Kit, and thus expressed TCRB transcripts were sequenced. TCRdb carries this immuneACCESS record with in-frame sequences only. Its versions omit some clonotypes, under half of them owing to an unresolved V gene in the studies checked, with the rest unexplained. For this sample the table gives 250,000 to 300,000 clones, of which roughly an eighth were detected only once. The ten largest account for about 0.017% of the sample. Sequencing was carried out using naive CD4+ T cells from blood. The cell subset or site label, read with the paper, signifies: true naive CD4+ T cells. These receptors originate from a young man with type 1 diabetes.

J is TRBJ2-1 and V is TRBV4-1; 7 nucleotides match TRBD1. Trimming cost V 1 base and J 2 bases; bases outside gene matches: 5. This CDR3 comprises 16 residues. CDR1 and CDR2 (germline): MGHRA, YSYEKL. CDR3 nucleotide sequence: TGCGCCAGCAGCCAAGCCGGGACAGCAGCCTACAATGAGCAGTTCTTC. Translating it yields CASSQAGTAAYNEQFF.

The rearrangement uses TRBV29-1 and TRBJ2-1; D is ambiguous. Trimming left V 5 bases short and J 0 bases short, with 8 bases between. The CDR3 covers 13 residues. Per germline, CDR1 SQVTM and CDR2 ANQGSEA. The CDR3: CSVQVSSYNEQFF. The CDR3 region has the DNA TGCAGCGTTCAGGTGAGCTCCTACAATGAGCAGTTCTTC.

CDR3 protein: CASRGGTRLMKFF. The CDR3, as DNA: TGTGCCAGTAGAGGCGGGACTAGATTGATGAAGTTCTTC. The chain links TRBV19 to TRBJ2-1, with TRBD2 identical over 8 bases. V dropped 6 bases and J dropped 14; count of bases not matched to a gene: 12. CDR3 length: 13 residues. The germline gives CDR1 LNHDA, CDR2 SQIVND (reference sequence).

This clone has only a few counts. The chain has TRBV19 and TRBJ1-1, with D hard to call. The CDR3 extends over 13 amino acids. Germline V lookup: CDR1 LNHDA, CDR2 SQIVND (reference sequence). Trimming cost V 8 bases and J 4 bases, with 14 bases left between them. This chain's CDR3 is CASGKAGSTEAFF. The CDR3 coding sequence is TGTGCCAGTGGGAAGGCCGGGAGCACTGAAGCTTTCTTT.

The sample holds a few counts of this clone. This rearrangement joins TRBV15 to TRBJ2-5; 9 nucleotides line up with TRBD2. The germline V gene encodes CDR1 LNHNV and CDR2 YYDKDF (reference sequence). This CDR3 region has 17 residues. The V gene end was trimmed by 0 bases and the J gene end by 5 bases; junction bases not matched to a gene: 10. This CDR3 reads CATSRDRPAGGRETQYF. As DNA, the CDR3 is TGTGCCACCAGCAGAGATCGTCCAGCGGGAGGACGCGAGACCCAGTACTTC.

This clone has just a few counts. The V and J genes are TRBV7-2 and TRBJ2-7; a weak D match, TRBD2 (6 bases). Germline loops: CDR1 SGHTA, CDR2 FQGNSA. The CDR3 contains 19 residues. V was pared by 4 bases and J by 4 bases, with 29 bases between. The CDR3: CASSSLGTLTSTRQYEQYF. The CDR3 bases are TGTGCCAGCAGCTCGCTGGGGACGCTCACTTCGACTAGACAATACGAGCAGTACTTC. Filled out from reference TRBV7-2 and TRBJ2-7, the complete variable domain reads GAGVSQSPSNKVTEKGKDVELRCDPISGHTALYWYRQSLGQGLEFLIYFQGNSAPDKSGLPSDRFSAERTGGSVSTLTIQRTQQEDSAVYLCASSSLGTLTSTRQYEQYFGPGTRLTVT.

The CDR3 region has the DNA TGTGCCAGCAGCGTAGCCCCGAGAGTCCAAGAGACCCAGTACTTC. Protein product: CASSVAPRVQETQYF. The chain links TRBV9 to TRBJ2-5; D gene ambiguous. Trimming cost V 0 bases and J 1 base, with 10 bases left between them. CDR1 is SGDLS, CDR2 YYNGEE, per germline. This CDR3 spans 15 amino acids. Based on the CDR3 plus reference TRBV9 and TRBJ2-5, the full variable domain is DSGVTQTPKHLITATGQRVTLRCSPRSGDLSVYWYQQSLDQGLQFLIQYYNGEERAKGNILERFSAQQFPDLHSELNLSSLELGDSALYFCASSVAPRVQETQYFGPGTRLLVL.

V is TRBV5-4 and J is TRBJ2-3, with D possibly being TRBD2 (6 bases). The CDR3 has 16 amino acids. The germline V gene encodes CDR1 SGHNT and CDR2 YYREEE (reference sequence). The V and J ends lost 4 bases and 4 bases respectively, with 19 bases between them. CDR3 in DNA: TGTGCCAGCAGCCTCGCCGGGACTCGAGGCCCAGATACGCAGTATTTT. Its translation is CASSLAGTRGPDTQYF.

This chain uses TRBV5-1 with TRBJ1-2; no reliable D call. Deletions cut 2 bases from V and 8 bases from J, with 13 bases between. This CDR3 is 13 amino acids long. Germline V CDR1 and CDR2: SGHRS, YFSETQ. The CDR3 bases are TGCGCCAGCAGCTTCAACGCCGACTCCGGCTACACCTTC. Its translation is CASSFNADSGYTF.

The CDR3 sequence: CASSLGLAGGLETQYF. CDR3 bases: TGCGCCAGCAGCCTCGGACTAGCGGGAGGACTTGAGACCCAGTACTTC. The V and J genes are TRBV5-1 and TRBJ2-5; 14 bases fit TRBD2. CDR1 is SGHRS and CDR2 is YFSETQ in the germline V gene. V shed 4 bases, J shed 5 bases, and the junction held 7 bases outside the gene matches. CDR3 size: 16 residues.

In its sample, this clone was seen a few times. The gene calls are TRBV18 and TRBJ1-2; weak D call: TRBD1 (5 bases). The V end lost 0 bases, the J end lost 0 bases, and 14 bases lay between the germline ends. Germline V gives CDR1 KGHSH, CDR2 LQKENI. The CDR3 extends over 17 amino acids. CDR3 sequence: CASSPPNTGSANYGYTF. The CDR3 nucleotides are TGTGCCAGCTCACCACCGAATACAGGATCCGCTAACTATGGCTACACCTTC.

CDR3 in DNA: TGTGCCAGCAGCCATTCGGACAGGGGTACCACTGAAGCTTTCTTT. It yields the protein CASSHSDRGTTEAFF. This chain connects TRBV9 to TRBJ1-1; TRBD1 matches 9 bases. J lost 4 bases, V lost 4 bases, and 8 bases had no gene match. Germline CDR1 is SGDLS and CDR2 is YYNGEE. The CDR3 is 15 residues long.

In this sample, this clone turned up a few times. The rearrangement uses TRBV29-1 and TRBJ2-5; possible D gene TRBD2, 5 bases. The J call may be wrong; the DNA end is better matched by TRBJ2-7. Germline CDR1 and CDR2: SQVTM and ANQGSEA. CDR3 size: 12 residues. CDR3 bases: TGCAGCGGCGGGCCCGACTCCTACGAGCAGTACTTC. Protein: CSGGPDSYEQYF.

The CDR3 DNA reads TGTGCCTGGAACCAGGGAGGTGATGGCTACACCTTC. It is translated as CAWNQGGDGYTF. The V call is TRBV30, the J call TRBJ1-2, with D perhaps matching TRBD1 (5 bases). CDR3 length: 12 residues. Trimming shortened V by 4 bases and J by 6 bases, and 12 bases separated the two germline ends. Germline-derived CDR1 and CDR2 are GTSNPN and SVGIG (reference sequence).

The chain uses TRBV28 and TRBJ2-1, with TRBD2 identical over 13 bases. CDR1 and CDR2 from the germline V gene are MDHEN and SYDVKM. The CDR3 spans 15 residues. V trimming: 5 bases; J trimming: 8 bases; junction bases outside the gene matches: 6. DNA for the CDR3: TGTGCCAGCAGTCTAGGGACTAGCGGGATCGATGAGCAGTTCTTC. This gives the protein CASSLGTSGIDEQFF.

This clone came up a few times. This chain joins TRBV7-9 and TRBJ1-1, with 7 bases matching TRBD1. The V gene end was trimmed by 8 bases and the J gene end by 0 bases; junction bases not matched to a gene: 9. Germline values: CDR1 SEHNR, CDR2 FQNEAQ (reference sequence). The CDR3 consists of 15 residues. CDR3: CASRRDRILNTEAFF. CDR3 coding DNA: TGTGCCAGCCGCCGGGACAGAATCTTGAACACTGAAGCTTTCTTT.

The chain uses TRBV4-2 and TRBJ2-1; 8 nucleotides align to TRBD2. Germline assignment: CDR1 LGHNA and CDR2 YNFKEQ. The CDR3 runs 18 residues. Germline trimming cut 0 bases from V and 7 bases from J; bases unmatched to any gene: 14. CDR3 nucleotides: TGTGCCAGCAGCCAAGATACGGGCTCGTCAGCGGGAGAAAATGAGCAGTTCTTC. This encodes CASSQDTGSSAGENEQFF.

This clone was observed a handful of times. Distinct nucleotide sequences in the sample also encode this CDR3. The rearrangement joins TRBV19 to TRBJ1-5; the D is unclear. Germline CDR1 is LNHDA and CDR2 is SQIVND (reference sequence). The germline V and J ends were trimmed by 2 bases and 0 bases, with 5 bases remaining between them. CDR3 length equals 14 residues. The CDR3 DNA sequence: TGTGCCAGTAGTATATTCAGTAGCAATCAGCCCCAGCATTTT. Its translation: CASSIFSSNQPQHF. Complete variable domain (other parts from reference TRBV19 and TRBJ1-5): DGGITQSPKYLFRKEGQNVTLSCEQNLNHDAMYWYRQDPGQGLRLIYYSQIVNDFQKGDIAEGYSVSREKKESFPLTVTSAQKNPTAFYLCASSIFSSNQPQHFGDGTRLSIL.

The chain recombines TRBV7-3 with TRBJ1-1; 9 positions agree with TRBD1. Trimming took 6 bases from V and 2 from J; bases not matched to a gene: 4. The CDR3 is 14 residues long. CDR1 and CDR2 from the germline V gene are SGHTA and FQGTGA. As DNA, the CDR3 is TGTGCCAGCAGTCGGGGACAGGGAAACACTGAAGCTTTCTTT. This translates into CASSRGQGNTEAFF.

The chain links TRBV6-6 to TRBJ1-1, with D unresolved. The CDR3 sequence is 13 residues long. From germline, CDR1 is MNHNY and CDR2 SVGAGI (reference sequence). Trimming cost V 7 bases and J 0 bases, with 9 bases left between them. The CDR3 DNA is TGTGCCAGCATGGGCCAGATGAACACTGAAGCTTTCTTT. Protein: CASMGQMNTEAFF.

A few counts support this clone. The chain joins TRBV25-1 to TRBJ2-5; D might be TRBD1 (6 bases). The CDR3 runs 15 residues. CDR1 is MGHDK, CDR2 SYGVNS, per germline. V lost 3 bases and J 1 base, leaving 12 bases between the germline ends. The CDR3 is CASSDPTGSQETQYF. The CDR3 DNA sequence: TGTGCCAGCAGTGACCCGACAGGCTCCCAAGAGACCCAGTACTTC.

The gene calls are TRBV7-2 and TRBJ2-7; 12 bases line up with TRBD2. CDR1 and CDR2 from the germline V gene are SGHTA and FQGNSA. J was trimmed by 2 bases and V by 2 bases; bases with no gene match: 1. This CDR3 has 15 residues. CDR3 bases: TGTGCCAGCAGCTTACGACTAGCGGGAGCCTACGAGCAGTACTTC. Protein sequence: CASSLRLAGAYEQYF.

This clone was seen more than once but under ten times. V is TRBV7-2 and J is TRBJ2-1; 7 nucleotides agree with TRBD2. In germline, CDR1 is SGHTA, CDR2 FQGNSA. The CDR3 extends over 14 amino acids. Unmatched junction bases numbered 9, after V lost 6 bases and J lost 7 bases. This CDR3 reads CASRGGGSGNEQFF. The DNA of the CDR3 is TGTGCCAGCAGAGGTGGCGGGAGTGGGAATGAGCAGTTCTTC.

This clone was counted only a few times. The CDR3 sequence: CASRGQGAGYEQFF. CDR3 bases: TGTGCCAGCAGGGGACAGGGGGCGGGGTATGAGCAGTTCTTC. V is TRBV27 and J is TRBJ2-1; 12 bases fit TRBD1. V trimming: 6 bases; J trimming: 8 bases; junction bases outside the gene matches: 5. CDR1 MNHEY and CDR2 SMNVEV come from the germline V gene (reference sequence). This CDR3 region has 14 residues.

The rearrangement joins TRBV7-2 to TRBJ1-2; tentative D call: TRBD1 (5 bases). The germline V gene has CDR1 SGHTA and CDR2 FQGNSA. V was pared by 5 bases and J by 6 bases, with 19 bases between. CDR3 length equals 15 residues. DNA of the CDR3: TGTGCCAGCAGCCCGGCCGGTTCAGGGTGGCATGGCTACACCTTC. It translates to CASSPAGSGWHGYTF.